Described below is a single T cell receptor beta chain sequence and its context. This sample is part of a study of T cells expressing NK-cell markers. TCRdb derives one entry per CDR3 protein from the 5' RACE reads, leaving out DNA. Reported are some 410,000 distinct CDR3 sequences; the ten largest clones contain more than 7%. Germline loops: CDR1 SQVTM, CDR2 ANQGSEA. CDR3 length: 13 residues. Sequencing input: blood T cells: a sorted CD56 or NKG2C T cell subset, CD4+ or CD8+ T cells, or bulk PBMC T cells (not recorded which). The chain carries TRBV29-1 and TRBJ2-1; TCRdb's D call, TRBD2, is unchecked because there is no DNA. The receptor was derived from a woman between 18 and 70 years old in good health. CDR3 in amino acids: CSVGSGGYNEQFF.